The 15 T cell receptor beta chains in this list originate from one sample, sequenced in a study of blood T cell repertoires in COVID-19. Using immunoSEQ multiplex PCR, the repertoire was profiled, and TCRdb retains in-frame clones only, with some absent. This table has roughly 260,000 clones, 70% to 85% appearing once. Sequences were obtained from peripheral blood. Receptors were obtained from a woman aged 80 or over with active or convalescent COVID-19.

This clone has only a few counts. This chain joins TRBV3-1 (or the pseudogene TRBV3-2) and TRBJ2-3; 10 nucleotides align to TRBD2. The junction had 4 bases not matched to a gene; V was cut back by 7 bases and J by 3 bases. Germline lookup yields CDR1 LGHDT and CDR2 YNNKEL (reference sequence). This CDR3 contains 14 residues. CDR3 sequence (DNA): TGTGCCAGCAAAACTAGCGGGAAAACAGATACGCAGTATTTT. The encoded protein is CASKTSGKTDTQYF.

This chain joins TRBV9 and TRBJ2-2; no reliable D call. V shed 2 bases and J shed 4 bases, with 12 bases lying between them. The CDR3 contains 15 residues. From germline, CDR1 is SGDLS and CDR2 YYNGEE. In DNA, the CDR3 is TGTGCCAGCAGCGTCAGTGGAGTTACCACCGGGGAGCTGTTTTTT. This sequence encodes CASSVSGVTTGELFF.

The rearrangement joins TRBV7-8 to TRBJ2-1; weak D call: TRBD2 (5 bases). This CDR3 has 14 amino acids. CDR1 is SGHVS and CDR2 is FQNEAQ in the germline V gene. V was trimmed by 1 base and J by 9 bases, leaving 13 bases between them. The DNA for the CDR3 is TGTGCCAGCAGCTTAGTTGTAGCTGAGGGTGAGCAGTTCTTC. Translated, it gives CASSLVVAEGEQFF.

The V gene is TRBV10-3, the J gene TRBJ2-2; D ambiguous. Germline CDR1 ENHRY, CDR2 SYGVKD. CDR3 size: 13 residues. V shed 6 bases and J shed 7 bases, with 12 bases lying between them. In nucleotides, the CDR3 is TGTGCCATCAGCCCCCTTTTAATCGGGGAGCTGTTTTTT. This gives the protein CAISPLLIGELFF.

The V call is TRBV19, the J call TRBJ2-7, with 8 positions matching TRBD1. The CDR3 is 14 residues long. Germline assignment: CDR1 LNHDA and CDR2 SQIVND (reference sequence). Trimming removed 4 bases from V and 2 bases from J; junction bases left unmatched: 4. The DNA of the CDR3 is TGTGCCAGTAGTAGGGCAGGGGGCCCCTACGAGCAGTACTTC. Protein sequence: CASSRAGGPYEQYF.

This clone appeared once. The chain has TRBV28 and TRBJ2-7; unclear D gene. Germline lookup yields CDR1 MDHEN and CDR2 SYDVKM. V was pared by 4 bases and J by 10 bases, with 23 bases between. The CDR3 loop spans 15 amino acids. The CDR3 nucleotides are TGTGCCAGCAGTTCCCCCGCCTCTCAGTCCCATTTTCAGTACTTC. It translates to CASSSPASQSHFQYF. The full variable domain, in which reference TRBV28 and TRBJ2-7 provide the parts outside the CDR3, is DVKVTQSSRYLVKRTGEKVFLECVQDMDHENMFWYRQDPGLGLRLIYFSYDVKMKEKGDIPEGYSVSREKKERFSLILESASTNQTSMYLCASSSPASQSHFQYFGPGTRLTVT.

This chain uses TRBV19 with TRBJ1-5; D is perhaps TRBD1 (6 bases). CDR3 length equals 16 residues. Trimming cost V 5 bases and J 7 bases, with 21 bases left between them. CDR1 and CDR2 (germline): LNHDA, SQIVND (reference sequence). Written as DNA, the CDR3 is TGTGCCAGTAGTCGCGGGGGCGCGGGGGAGCGACAGCCCCAGCATTTT. Translating it yields CASSRGGAGERQPQHF.

This clone has only a few counts. The chain is built from TRBV11-3 and TRBJ2-7; 8 bases line up with TRBD1. Germline V gene lookup returns CDR1 SGHNT and CDR2 YENEEA. V lost 5 bases to trimming and J lost 6 bases; unmatched junction nucleotides: 9. The CDR3 is 14 amino acids. The CDR3 sequence: CASSASGQGAEQYF. The CDR3 DNA reads as TGTGCCAGCAGCGCAAGCGGACAGGGAGCCGAGCAGTACTTC.

The chain joins TRBV28 to TRBJ1-2; TRBD1 might be the D (5 bases). CDR1 and CDR2 from the germline V gene are MDHEN and SYDVKM. The CDR3 extends over 14 amino acids. Trimming removed 3 bases from V and 6 bases from J, with 14 bases in between. CDR3 bases: TGTGCCAGCAGTTTTGGCAGGGATTCTGATGGCTACACCTTC. Encoded protein: CASSFGRDSDGYTF.

The rearrangement links TRBV7-9 to TRBJ2-1; D uncertain. V was trimmed by 1 base and J by 0 bases, leaving 10 bases between them. Germline lookup yields CDR1 SEHNR and CDR2 FQNEAQ (reference sequence). This CDR3 spans 16 amino acids. The CDR3: CASSLVLEISYNEQFF. The CDR3 nucleotides are TGTGCCAGCAGCTTAGTGTTGGAGATCTCCTACAATGAGCAGTTCTTC.

This clone was picked up one time. J is TRBJ1-5 and V is TRBV7-9, with unresolved D. Germline assignment: CDR1 SEHNR and CDR2 FQNEAQ (reference sequence). V was clipped by 4 bases and J by 5 bases, with 12 bases between them. This CDR3 spans 14 amino acids. The CDR3 DNA sequence: TGTGCCAGCAGCTCACTTTCTGGTGATCAGCCCCAGCATTTT. Its translation: CASSSLSGDQPQHF.

The chain joins TRBV6-5 to TRBJ1-1; 7 bases are a match to TRBD1. This CDR3 region has 15 residues. Germline trimming cut 5 bases from V and 5 bases from J; bases unmatched to any gene: 11. Germline CDR1 reads MNHEY; CDR2 reads SVGAGI. In DNA form, the CDR3 reads TGTGCCAGCAGTACCGGGACAGTTCGGGGTACTGAAGCTTTCTTT. As protein: CASSTGTVRGTEAFF.

Here the CDR3 reads CASSSTGQPDTQYF. Written as DNA, the CDR3 is TGCGCCAGCAGTTCGACTGGACAGCCAGATACGCAGTATTTT. V usage is TRBV5-1 and J usage is TRBJ2-3, with TRBD1 as a possible D gene (6 bases). Per the germline V gene, CDR1 is SGHRS and CDR2 is YFSETQ. Trimming pared 5 bases from V and 4 bases from J, leaving 14 bases between. There are 14 residues in the CDR3.

The genes are TRBV2 and TRBJ1-1; 7 bases are a match to TRBD1. V dropped 6 bases and J dropped 1; count of bases not matched to a gene: 8. This CDR3 spans 15 amino acids. Germline V gives CDR1 SNHLY, CDR2 FYNNEI. CDR3 DNA: TGTGCCAGCAGCGCCGGACAGGTGGCGAACACTGAAGCTTTCTTT. Protein product: CASSAGQVANTEAFF. Full variable domain (remainder filled in from reference TRBV2 and TRBJ1-1): EPEVTQTPSHQVTQMGQEVILRCVPISNHLYFYWYRQILGQKVEFLVSFYNNEISEKSEIFDDQFSVERPDGSNFTLKIRSTKLEDSAMYFCASSAGQVANTEAFFGQGTRLTVV.

This clone was recorded once. The rearrangement links TRBV28 to TRBJ2-7, with 7 bases identical to TRBD1. CDR1 is MDHEN and CDR2 is SYDVKM in the germline V gene. After removal of 7 bases from V and 2 bases from J, the junction contained 8 bases not matched to a gene. The CDR3 runs 14 residues. The DNA for the CDR3 is TGTGCCAGCACCCCGGGACAGCCTCCCTACGAGCAGTACTTC. As protein: CASTPGQPPYEQYF.